This T cell receptor beta chain was obtained from a study of blood T cell repertoires in COVID-19. The CDR3 has 15 residues. V dropped 3 bases and J dropped 7; count of bases not matched to a gene: 9. Germline assignment: CDR1 LNHNV and CDR2 YYDKDF (reference sequence). Authors' analysis steps: Cell counts per sample came from amplifying reference gene primers. The method was immunoSEQ multiplex PCR; TCRdb's version includes in-frame clones alone and lacks a portion of them. V, J and clone size derive from that table, while D and trimming were established from the DNA sequence. The table shows approximately 240,000 clones, with 84% occurring only once.

The V call is TRBV15, the J call TRBJ1-5, with TRBD1 matching 7 bases. This TCR was recovered from a woman aged 55 to 70 who had recovered from COVID-19. Sequencing was performed on peripheral blood. CDR3 DNA sequence: TGTGCCACCAGCAGGGATACAGGGGTGCGCCAGCCCCAGCATTTT. Its translation is CATSRDTGVRQPQHF.